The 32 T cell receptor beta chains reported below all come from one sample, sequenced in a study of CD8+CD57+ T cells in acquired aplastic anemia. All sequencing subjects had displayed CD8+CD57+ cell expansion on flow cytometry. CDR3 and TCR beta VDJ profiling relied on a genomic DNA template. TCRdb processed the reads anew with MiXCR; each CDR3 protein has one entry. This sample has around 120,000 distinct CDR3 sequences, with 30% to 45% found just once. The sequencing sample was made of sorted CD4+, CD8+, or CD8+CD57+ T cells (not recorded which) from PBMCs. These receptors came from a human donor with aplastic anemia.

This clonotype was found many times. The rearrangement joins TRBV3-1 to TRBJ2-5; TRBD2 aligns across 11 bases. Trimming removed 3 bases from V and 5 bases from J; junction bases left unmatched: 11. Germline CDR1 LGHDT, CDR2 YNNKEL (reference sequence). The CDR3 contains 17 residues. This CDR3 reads CASSHPLPGLAAETQYF. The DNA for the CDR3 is TGTGCCAGCAGCCACCCCCTCCCGGGACTAGCGGCGGAGACCCAGTACTTC.

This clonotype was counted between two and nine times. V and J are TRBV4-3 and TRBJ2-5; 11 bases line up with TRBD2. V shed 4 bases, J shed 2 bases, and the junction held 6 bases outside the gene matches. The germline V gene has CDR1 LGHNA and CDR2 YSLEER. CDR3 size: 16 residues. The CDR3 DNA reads TGCGCCAGCAGCCGCGACGTAGCGGGGGGGCAAGAGACCCAGTACTTC. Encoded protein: CASSRDVAGGQETQYF.

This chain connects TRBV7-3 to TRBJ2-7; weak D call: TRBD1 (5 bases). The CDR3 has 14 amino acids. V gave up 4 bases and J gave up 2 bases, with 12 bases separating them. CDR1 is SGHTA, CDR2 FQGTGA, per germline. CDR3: CASSSRQRPYEQYV. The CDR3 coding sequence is TGTGCCAGCAGCTCCCGACAGCGCCCCTACGAGCAGTACGTC.

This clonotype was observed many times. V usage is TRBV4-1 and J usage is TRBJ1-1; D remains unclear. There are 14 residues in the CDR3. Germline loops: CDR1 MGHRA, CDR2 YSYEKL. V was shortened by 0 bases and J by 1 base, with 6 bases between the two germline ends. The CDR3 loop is CASSQDRTNTEAFF. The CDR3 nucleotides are TGCGCCAGCAGCCAAGACCGTACGAACACTGAAGCTTTCTTT.

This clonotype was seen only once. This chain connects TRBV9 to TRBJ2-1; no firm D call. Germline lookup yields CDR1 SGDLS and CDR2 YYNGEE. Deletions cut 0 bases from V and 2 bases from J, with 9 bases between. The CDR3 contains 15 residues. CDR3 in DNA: TGTGCCAGCAGCGTAGGTGGGGAAGCCTACAATGAGCAGTTCTTC. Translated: CASSVGGEAYNEQFF. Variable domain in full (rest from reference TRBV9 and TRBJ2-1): DSGVTQTPKHLITATGQRVTLRCSPRSGDLSVYWYQQSLDQGLQFLIQYYNGEERAKGNILERFSAQQFPDLHSELNLSSLELGDSALYFCASSVGGEAYNEQFFGPGTRLTVL.

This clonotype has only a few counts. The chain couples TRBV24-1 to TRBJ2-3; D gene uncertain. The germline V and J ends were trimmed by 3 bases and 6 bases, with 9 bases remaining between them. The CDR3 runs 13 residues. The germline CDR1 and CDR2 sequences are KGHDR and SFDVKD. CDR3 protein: CATSDPNQDTQYF. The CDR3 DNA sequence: TGTGCCACCAGTGATCCCAATCAGGATACGCAGTATTTT.

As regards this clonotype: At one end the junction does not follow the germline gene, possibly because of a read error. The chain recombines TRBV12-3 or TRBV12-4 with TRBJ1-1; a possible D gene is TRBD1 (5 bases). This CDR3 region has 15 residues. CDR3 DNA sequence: TGTGCCAGCACCTTTAGGGGAGCCGTGGACACTGAAGCTTCCTTT. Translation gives CASTFRGAVDTEASF.

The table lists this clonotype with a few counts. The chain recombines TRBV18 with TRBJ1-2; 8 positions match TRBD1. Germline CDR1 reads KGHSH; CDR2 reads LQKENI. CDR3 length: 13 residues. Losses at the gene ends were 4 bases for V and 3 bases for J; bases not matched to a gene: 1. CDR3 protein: CASSRGQDYGYTF. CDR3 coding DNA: TGTGCCAGCTCACGGGGACAGGACTATGGCTACACCTTC.

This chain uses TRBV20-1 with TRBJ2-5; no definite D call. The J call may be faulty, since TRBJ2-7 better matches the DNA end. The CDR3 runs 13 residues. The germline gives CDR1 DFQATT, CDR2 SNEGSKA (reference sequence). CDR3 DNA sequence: TGCAGTGCTAGGGGTGGGGTGTACTACGAGCAGTACTTC. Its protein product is CSARGGVYYEQYF.

CDR3 amino acids: CASSIVVGGNSPLHF. The CDR3 DNA reads as TGTGCCAGTAGTATAGTGGTCGGGGGTAATTCACCCCTCCACTTT. The chain recombines TRBV19 with TRBJ1-6; D is perhaps TRBD1 (5 bases). Germline lookup yields CDR1 LNHDA and CDR2 SQIVND (reference sequence). The CDR3 loop spans 15 amino acids. The V end was cut by 1 base, the J end by 6 bases, with 10 bases between.

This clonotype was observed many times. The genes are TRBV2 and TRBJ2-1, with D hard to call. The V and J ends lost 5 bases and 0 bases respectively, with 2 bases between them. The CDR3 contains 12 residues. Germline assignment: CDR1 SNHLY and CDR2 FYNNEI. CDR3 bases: TGTGCCAGCAGTCTCTCCTACAATGAGCAGTTCTTC. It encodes CASSLSYNEQFF.

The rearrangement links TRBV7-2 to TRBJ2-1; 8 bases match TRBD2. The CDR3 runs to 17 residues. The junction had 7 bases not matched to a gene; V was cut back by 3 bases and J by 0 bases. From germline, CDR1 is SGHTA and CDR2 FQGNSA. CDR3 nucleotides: TGTGCCAGCAGCTTCGCGGGGGGCCACGGCTCCTACAATGAGCAGTTCTTC. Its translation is CASSFAGGHGSYNEQFF.

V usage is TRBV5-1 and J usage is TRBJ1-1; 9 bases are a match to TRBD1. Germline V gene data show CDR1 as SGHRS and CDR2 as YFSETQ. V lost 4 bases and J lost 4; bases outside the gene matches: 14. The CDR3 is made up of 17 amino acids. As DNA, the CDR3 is TGCGCCAGCAGCCAACCGGGACAGGGTGCGGGAGGCACTGAAGCTTTCTTT. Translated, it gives CASSQPGQGAGGTEAFF.

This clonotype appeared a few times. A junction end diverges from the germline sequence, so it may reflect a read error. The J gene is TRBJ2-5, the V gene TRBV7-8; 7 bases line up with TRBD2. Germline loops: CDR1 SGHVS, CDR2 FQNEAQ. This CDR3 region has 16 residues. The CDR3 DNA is TGTGTCAGCAGCTGGGGGGGAGGGCTAGTTCAAGAGACCCAGTACTTC. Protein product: CVSSWGGGLVQETQYF.

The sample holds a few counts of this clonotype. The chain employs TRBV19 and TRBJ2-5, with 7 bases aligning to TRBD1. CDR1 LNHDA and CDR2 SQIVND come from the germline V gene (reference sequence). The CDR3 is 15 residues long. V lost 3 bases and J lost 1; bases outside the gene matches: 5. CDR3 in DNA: TGTGCCAGTAGTATCCGACAGGGTGGCCAAGAGACCCAGTACTTC. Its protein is CASSIRQGGQETQYF.

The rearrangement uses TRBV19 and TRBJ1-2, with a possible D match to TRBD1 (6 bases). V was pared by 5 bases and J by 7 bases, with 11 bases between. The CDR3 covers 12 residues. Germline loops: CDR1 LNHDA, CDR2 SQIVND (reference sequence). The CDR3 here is CASSLNRVGYTF. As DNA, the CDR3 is TGTGCCAGTAGTTTAAACAGGGTTGGCTACACCTTC.

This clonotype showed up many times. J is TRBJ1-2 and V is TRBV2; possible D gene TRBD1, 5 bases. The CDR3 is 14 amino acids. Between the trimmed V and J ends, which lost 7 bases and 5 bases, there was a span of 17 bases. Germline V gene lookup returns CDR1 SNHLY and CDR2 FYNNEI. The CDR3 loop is CASILKLGPYGYTF. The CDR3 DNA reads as TGTGCCAGCATTTTAAAGCTGGGGCCGTATGGCTACACCTTC.

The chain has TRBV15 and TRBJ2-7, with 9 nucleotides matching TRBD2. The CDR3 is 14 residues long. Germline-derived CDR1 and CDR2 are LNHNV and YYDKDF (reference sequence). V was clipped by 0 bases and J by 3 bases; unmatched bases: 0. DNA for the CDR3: TGTGCCACCAGCAGAGAAGCGGGAGGCTACGAGCAGTACTTC. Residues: CATSREAGGYEQYF. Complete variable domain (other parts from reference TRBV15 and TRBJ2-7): DAMVIQNPRYQVTQFGKPVTLSCSQTLNHNVMYWYQQKSSQAPKLLFHYYDKDFNNEADTPDNFQSRRPNTSFCFLDIRSPGLGDTAMYLCATSREAGGYEQYFGPGTRLTVT.

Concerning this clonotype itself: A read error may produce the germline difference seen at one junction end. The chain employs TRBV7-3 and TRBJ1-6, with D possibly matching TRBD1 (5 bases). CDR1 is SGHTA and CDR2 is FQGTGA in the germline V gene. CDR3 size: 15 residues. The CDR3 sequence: CASSLWGGGGSPLDF. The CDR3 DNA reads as TGTGCCAGCAGCTTATGGGGTGGCGGGGGTTCACCCCTCGACTTT.

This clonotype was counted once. The DNA for the CDR3 is TGTGCCAGCAGCTTAGTGGGACAGTACTACGAGCAGTACGTC. Its translation is CASSLVGQYYEQYV. The rearrangement uses TRBV7-2 and TRBJ2-7; the match to TRBD1 covers 7 bases. Germline V gene sequence: CDR1 SGHTA, CDR2 FQGNSA. J was trimmed by 3 bases and V by 1 base; bases with no gene match: 3. CDR3 size: 14 residues.

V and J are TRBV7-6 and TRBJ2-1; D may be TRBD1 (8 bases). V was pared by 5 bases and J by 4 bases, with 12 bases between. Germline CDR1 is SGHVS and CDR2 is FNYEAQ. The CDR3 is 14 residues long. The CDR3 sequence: CASSQQGGYNEQFF. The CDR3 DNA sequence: TGTGCCAGCAGCCAACAGGGGGGGTACAATGAGCAGTTCTTC.

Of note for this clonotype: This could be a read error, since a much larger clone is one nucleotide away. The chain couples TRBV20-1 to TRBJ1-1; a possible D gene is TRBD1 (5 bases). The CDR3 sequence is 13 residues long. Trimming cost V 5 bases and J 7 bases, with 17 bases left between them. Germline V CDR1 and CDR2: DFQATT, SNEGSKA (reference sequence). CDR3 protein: CSAPQGGAYEAFF. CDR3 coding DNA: TGCAGTGCTCCCCAGGGAGGGGCCTATGAAGCTTTCTTT.

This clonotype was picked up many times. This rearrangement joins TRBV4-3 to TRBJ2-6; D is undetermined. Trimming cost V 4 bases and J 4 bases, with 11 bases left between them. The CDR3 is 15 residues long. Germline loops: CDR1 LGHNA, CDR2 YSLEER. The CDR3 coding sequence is TGCGCCAGCAGCCGAGACTCGGACGGGGCCAACGTCCTGACTTTC. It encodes CASSRDSDGANVLTF.

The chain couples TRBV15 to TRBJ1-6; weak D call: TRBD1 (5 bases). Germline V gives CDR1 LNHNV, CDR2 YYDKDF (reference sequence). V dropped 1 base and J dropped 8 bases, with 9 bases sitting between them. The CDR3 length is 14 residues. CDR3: CATSRVGAYSPLHF. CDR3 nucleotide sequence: TGTGCCACCAGCAGAGTTGGGGCCTATTCACCCCTCCACTTT.

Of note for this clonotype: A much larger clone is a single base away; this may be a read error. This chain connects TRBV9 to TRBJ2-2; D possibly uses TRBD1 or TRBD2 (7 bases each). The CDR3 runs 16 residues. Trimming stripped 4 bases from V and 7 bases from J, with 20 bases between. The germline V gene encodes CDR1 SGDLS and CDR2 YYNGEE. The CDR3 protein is CASSLTGEGLLGELFF. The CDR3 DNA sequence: TGTGCCAGCAGCCTAACAGGGGAGGGCCTTCTCGGGGAGCTGTTTTTT.

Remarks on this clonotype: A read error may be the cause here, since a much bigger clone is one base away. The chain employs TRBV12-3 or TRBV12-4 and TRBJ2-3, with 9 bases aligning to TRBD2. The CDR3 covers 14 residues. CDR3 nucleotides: TGTGCCCGCAGTTTAGCGGGGGGCACAGATACGCAGTATTTT. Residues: CARSLAGGTDTQYF.

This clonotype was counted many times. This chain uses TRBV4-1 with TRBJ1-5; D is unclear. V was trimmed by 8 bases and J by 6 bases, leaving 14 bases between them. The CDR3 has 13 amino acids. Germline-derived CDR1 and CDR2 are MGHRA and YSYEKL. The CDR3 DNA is TGCGCCAGCTCCCAACTAGGTAGTCAGCCCCAGCATTTT. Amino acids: CASSQLGSQPQHF.

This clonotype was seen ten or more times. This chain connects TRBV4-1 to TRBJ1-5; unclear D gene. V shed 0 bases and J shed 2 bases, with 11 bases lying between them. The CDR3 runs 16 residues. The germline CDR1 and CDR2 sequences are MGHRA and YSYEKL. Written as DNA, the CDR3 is TGCGCCAGCAGCCAAGAGCAAAAAACGGGCAATCAGCCCCAGCATTTT. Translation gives CASSQEQKTGNQPQHF.

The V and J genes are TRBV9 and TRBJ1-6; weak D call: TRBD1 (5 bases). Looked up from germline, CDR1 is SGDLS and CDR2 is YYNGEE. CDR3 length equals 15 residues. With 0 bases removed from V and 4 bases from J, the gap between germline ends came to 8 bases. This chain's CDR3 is CASSVARGYNSPLHF. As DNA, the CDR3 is TGTGCCAGCAGCGTAGCCCGGGGGTATAATTCACCCCTCCACTTT.

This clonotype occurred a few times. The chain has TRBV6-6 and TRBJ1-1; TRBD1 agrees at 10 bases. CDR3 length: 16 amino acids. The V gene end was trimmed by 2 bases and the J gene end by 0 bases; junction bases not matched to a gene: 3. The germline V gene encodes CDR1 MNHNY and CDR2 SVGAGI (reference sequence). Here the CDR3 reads CASSYGTGVLNTEAFF. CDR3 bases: TGTGCCAGCAGTTACGGGACAGGGGTCCTGAACACTGAAGCTTTCTTT.

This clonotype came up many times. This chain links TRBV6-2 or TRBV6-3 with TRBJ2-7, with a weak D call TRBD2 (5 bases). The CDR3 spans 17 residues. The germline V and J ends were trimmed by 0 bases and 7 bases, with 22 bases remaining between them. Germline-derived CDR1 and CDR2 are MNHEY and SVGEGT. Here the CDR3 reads CASSYSHPLASMAEQYF. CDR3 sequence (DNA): TGTGCCAGCAGTTACTCGCATCCTTTAGCGTCCATGGCAGAGCAGTACTTC.

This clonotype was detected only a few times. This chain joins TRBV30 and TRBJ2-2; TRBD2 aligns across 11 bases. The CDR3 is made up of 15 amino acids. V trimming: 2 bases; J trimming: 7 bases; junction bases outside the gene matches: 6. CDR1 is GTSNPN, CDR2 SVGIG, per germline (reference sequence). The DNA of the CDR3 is TGTGCCTGGAGTTCAAGACTAGCGGGGATCGGGGAGCTGTTTTTT. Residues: CAWSSRLAGIGELFF.